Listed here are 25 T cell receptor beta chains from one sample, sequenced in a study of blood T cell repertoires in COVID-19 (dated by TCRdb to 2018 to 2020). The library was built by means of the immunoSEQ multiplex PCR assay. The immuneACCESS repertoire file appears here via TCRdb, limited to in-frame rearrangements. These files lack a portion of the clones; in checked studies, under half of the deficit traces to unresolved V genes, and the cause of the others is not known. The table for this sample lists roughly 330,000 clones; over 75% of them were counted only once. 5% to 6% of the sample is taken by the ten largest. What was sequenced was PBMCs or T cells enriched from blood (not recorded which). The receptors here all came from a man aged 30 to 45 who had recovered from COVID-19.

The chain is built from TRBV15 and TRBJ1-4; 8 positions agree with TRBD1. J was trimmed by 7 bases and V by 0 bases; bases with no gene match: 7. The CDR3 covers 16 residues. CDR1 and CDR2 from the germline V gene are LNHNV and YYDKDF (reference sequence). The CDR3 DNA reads TGTGCCACCAGCAGAGATCCTTCAGGGGGCCTTGAAAAACTGTTTTTT. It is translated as CATSRDPSGGLEKLFF.

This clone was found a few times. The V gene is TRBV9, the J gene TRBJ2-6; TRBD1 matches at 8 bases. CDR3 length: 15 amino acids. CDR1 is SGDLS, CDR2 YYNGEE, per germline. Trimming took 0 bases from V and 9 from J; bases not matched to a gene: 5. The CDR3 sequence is CASSVAGGRVNVLTF. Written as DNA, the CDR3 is TGTGCCAGCAGCGTAGCAGGGGGCAGAGTCAACGTCCTGACTTTC.

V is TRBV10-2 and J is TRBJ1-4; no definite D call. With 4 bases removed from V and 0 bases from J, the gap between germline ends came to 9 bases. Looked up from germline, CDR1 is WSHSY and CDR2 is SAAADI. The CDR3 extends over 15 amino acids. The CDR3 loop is CASSVSLATNEKLFF. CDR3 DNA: TGCGCCAGCAGTGTTAGTCTTGCAACTAATGAAAAACTGTTTTTT.

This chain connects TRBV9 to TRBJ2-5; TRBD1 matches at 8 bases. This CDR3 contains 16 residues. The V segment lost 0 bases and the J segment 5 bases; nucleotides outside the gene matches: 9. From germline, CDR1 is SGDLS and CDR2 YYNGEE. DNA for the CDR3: TGTGCCAGCAGCGTAGCTACATCCAGGGGGCCTGAGACCCAGTACTTC. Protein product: CASSVATSRGPETQYF.

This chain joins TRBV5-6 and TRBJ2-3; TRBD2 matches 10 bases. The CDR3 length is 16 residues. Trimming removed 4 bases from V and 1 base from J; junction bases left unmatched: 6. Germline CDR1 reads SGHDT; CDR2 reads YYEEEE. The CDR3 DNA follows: TGTGCCAGCAGCACATTAGCGGGGGGTGGCACAGATACGCAGTATTTT. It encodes CASSTLAGGGTDTQYF.

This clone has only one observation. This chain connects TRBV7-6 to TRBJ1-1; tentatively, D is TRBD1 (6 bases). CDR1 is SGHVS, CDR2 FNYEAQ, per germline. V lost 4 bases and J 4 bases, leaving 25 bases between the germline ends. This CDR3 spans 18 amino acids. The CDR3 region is CASSSRMTGNRSGTEAFF. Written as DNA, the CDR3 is TGTGCCAGCAGCTCCCGGATGACAGGTAATAGGAGTGGCACTGAAGCTTTCTTT.

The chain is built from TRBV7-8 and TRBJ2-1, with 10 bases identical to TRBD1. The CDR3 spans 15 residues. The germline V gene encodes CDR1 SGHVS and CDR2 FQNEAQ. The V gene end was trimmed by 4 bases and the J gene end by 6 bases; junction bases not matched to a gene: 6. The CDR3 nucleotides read TGTGCCAGCAGCTCGCCGGGACAGGGGATCAATGAGCAGTTCTTC. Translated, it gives CASSSPGQGINEQFF.

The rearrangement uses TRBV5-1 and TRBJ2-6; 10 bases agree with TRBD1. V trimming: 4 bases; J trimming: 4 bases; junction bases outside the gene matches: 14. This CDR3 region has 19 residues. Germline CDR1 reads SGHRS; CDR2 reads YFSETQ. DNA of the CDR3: TGCGCCAGCAGCGCCCTGCCTACCGGGACAGGGGTCGGGGCCAACGTCCTGACTTTC. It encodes CASSALPTGTGVGANVLTF.

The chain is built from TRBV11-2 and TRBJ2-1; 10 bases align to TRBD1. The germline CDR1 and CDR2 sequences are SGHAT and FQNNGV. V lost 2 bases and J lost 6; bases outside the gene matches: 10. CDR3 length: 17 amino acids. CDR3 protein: CASSLSTGTGEGNEQFF. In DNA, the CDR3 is TGTGCCAGCAGCTTATCTACCGGGACAGGGGAAGGCAATGAGCAGTTCTTC. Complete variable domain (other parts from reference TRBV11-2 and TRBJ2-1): EAGVAQSPRYKIIEKRQSVAFWCNPISGHATLYWYQQILGQGPKLLIQFQNNGVVDDSQLPKDRFSAERLKGVDSTLKIQPAKLEDSAVYLCASSLSTGTGEGNEQFFGPGTRLTVL.

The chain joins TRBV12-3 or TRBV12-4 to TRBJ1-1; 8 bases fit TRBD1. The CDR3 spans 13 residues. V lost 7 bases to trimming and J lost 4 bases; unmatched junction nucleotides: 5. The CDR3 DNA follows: TGTGCCAGCATGAGGACAGGGATCACTGAAGCTTTCTTT. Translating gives CASMRTGITEAFF.

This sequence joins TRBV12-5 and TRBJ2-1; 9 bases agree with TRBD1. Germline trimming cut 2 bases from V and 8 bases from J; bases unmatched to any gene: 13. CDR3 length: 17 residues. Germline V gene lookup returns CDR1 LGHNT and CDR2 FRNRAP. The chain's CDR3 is CASGLTPRDRVFDEQFF. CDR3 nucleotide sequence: TGTGCTAGTGGTTTGACTCCCCGGGACAGGGTTTTCGATGAGCAGTTCTTC.

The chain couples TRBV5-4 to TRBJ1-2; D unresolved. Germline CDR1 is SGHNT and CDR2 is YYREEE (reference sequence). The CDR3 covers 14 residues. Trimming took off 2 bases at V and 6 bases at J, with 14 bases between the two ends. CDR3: CASSFDGIPDGYTF. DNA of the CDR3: TGTGCCAGCAGCTTTGATGGTATTCCGGATGGCTACACCTTC.

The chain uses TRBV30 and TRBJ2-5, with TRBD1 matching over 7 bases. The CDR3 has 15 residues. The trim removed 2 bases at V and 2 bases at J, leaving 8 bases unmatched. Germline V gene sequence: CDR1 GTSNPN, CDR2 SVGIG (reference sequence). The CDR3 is CAWSLTGQLQETQYF. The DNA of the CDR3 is TGTGCCTGGAGTCTAACGGGACAGCTACAAGAGACCCAGTACTTC.

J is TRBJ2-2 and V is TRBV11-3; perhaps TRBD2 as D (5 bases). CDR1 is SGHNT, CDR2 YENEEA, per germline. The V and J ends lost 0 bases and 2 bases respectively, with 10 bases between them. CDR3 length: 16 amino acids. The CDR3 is CASSLDQRKNTGELFF. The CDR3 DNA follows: TGTGCCAGCAGCTTAGACCAGCGGAAAAACACCGGGGAGCTGTTTTTT. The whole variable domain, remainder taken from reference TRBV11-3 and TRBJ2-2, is EAGVVQSPRYKIIEKKQPVAFWCNPISGHNTLYWYLQNLGQGPELLIRYENEEAVDDSQLPKDRFSAERLKGVDSTLKIQPAELGDSAVYLCASSLDQRKNTGELFFGEGSRLTVL.

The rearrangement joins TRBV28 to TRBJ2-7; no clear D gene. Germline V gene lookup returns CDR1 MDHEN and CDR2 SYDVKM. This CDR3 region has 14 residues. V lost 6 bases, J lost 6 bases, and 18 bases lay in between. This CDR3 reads CASSPVARASEQYF. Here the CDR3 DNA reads TGTGCCAGCAGCCCAGTGGCTAGAGCGTCCGAGCAGTACTTC.

The CDR3 is CASSQGTGGLVEQYF. The CDR3 bases are TGTGCCAGCAGCCAAGGGACAGGGGGTTTGGTCGAGCAGTACTTC. The genes are TRBV3-1 (or the pseudogene TRBV3-2) and TRBJ2-7; 10 bases agree with TRBD1. The germline gives CDR1 LGHDT, CDR2 YNNKEL (reference sequence). The CDR3 contains 15 residues. V shed 1 base and J 6 bases; nucleotides not matched to a gene: 6.

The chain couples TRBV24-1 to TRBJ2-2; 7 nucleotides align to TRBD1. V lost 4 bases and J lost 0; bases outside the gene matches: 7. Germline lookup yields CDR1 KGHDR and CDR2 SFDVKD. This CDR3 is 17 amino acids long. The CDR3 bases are TGTGCCACCAGTGAAGTAGGGACAGCAACGAACACCGGGGAGCTGTTTTTT. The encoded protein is CATSEVGTATNTGELFF.

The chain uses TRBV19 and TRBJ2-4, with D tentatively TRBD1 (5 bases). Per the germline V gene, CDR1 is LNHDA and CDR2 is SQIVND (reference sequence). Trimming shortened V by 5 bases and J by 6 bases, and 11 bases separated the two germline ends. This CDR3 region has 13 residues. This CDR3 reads CASSDSFGNIQYF. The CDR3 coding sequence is TGTGCCAGTAGTGACAGTTTTGGAAACATTCAGTACTTC.

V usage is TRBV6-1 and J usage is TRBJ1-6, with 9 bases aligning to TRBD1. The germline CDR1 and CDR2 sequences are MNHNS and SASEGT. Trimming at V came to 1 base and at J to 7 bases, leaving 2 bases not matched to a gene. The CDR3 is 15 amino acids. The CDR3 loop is CASSEVDRGNSPLHF. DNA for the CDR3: TGTGCCAGCAGTGAAGTAGACAGGGGGAATTCACCCCTCCACTTT.

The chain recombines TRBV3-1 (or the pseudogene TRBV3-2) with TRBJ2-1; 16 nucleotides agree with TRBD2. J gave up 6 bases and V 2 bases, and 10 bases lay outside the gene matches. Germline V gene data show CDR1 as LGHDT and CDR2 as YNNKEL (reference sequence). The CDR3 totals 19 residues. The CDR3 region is CASSQYHGTSGGEVNEQFF. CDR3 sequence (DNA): TGTGCCAGCAGCCAATATCACGGGACTAGCGGGGGGGAAGTCAATGAGCAGTTCTTC.

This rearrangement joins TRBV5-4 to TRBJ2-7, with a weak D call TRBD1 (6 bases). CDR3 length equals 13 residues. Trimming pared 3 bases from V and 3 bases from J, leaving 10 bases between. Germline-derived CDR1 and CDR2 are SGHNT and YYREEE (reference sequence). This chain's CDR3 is CASSSGQNYEQYF. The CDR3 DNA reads TGTGCCAGCAGCTCAGGACAGAACTACGAGCAGTACTTC.

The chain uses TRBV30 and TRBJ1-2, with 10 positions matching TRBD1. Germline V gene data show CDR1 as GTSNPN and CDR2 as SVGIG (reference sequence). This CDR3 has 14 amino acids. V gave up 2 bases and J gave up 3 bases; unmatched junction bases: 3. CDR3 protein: CAWSRQGADYGYTF. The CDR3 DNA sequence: TGTGCCTGGAGTCGACAGGGGGCCGACTATGGCTACACCTTC.

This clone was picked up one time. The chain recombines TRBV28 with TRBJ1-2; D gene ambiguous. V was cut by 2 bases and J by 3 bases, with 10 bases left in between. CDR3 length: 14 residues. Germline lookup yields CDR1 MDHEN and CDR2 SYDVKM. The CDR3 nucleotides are TGTGCCAGCAGTTTACGACTCGTCGACTATGGCTACACCTTC. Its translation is CASSLRLVDYGYTF.

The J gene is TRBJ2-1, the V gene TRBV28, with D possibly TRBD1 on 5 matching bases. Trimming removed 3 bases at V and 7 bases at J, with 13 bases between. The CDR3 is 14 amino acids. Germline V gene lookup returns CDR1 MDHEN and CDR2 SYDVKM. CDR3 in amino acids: CASSLGQGGNEQFF. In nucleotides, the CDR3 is TGTGCCAGCAGTTTGGGGCAGGGCGGTAATGAGCAGTTCTTC.

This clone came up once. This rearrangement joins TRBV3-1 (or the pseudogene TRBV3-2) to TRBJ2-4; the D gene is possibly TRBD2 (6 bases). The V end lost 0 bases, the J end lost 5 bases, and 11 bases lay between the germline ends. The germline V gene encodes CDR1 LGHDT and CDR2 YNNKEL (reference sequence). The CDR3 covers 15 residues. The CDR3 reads CASSQDLRGENIQYF. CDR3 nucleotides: TGTGCCAGCAGCCAAGATTTGCGGGGCGAAAACATTCAGTACTTC.